This T cell receptor (beta chain) emerged from a study of CD8+CD57+ T cells in acquired aplastic anemia. At the level of the study: Sorted CD4+ and CD8+ cells gave a mean 3.2 ug DNA, range roughly 0.2 to 27.4 ug.

Points from the study as a whole: Patients and controls shared 25 to 30 CD8+ CDR3 sequences, which appeared highly expressed in patients and within their immunodominant clones.

The authors sequenced patients whose flow cytometry had shown CD8+CD57+ cell expansion. Genomic DNA templated the TCR beta VDJ and CDR3 profiling. TCRdb fed the reads into MiXCR, producing one record per CDR3 protein. This sample has roughly 150,000 distinct CDR3 sequences, with 40% to 55% found just once. This clonotype showed up just a few times. Its antigen remains unidentified. The V end was cut by 5 bases, the J end by 0 bases, with 14 bases between. The CDR3 sequence is 16 residues long. Germline CDR1 and CDR2: SGHAT and FQNNGV. The sample taken for sequencing was sorted CD4+, CD8+, or CD8+CD57+ T cells (not recorded which) from PBMCs. The chain recombines TRBV11-2 with TRBJ2-4; D is ambiguous. The TCR comes from a human donor with aplastic anemia. The CDR3 DNA sequence: TGTGCCAGCAGCATGAATCTTCTCTTAGCCAAAAACATTCAGTACTTC. Encoded protein: CASSMNLLLAKNIQYF.